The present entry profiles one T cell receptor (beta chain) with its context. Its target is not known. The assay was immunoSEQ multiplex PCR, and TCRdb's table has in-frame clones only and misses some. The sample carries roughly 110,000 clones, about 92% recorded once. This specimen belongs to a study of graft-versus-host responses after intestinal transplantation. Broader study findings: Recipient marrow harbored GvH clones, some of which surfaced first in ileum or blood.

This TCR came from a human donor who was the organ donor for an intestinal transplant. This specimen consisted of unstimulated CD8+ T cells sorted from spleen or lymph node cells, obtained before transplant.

CDR3 DNA: TGTGCCAGCAGCTCTGGGGGCGCCGTCAGCAATGAGCAGTTCTTC. Amino acids: CASSSGGAVSNEQFF. The V call is TRBV5-6, the J call TRBJ2-1; weak D call: TRBD1 (6 bases). CDR1 and CDR2 from the germline V gene are SGHDT and YYEEEE. V lost 3 bases to trimming and J lost 6 bases, with 16 bases between them. This CDR3 has 15 residues.